This entry lists 9 T cell receptor beta chains sequenced from one sample in a study of blood T cell repertoires in COVID-19. Sequencing was performed with immunoSEQ multiplex PCR; in TCRdb, only in-frame clones are kept and a portion is missing. In the table there are 360,000 or so clones, approximately 91% of which are singletons. The sequenced sample consisted of PBMCs or T cells enriched from blood (not recorded which). The receptors were gathered from a woman under 40 who had been exposed to COVID-19.

A few counts support this clone. The rearrangement uses TRBV18 and TRBJ1-1, with 10 bases identical to TRBD1. The length of the CDR3 is 15 residues. CDR1 and CDR2 (germline): KGHSH, LQKENI. With V trimmed by 3 bases and J by 4 bases, 5 bases remained unmatched. The CDR3 bases are TGTGCCAGCTCACCTCCCGGGACAGGGGTCACTGAAGCTTTCTTT. Translated, it gives CASSPPGTGVTEAFF.

This clone turned up a few times. The chain couples TRBV18 to TRBJ2-1; no clear D. V was trimmed by 2 bases and J by 7 bases, leaving 9 bases between them. This CDR3 region has 13 residues. Germline V gene data show CDR1 as KGHSH and CDR2 as LQKENI. The CDR3 reads CASSPTFLNEQFF. The CDR3 DNA reads as TGTGCCAGCTCACCAACTTTTCTGAATGAGCAGTTCTTC.

Written as DNA, the CDR3 is TGTGCCAGCAGCTTGGAGGCGGGGCGAAAGACTGGGGCCAACGTCCTGACTTTC. It translates to CASSLEAGRKTGANVLTF. This chain links TRBV5-4 with TRBJ2-6; D is possibly TRBD2 (6 bases). Germline V gene lookup returns CDR1 SGHNT and CDR2 YYREEE (reference sequence). V lost 0 bases and J 2 bases, leaving 15 bases between the germline ends. The CDR3 runs to 18 residues.

The V gene is TRBV12-3 or TRBV12-4, the J gene TRBJ2-1; 12 positions agree with TRBD2. The CDR3 has 13 amino acids. J lost 10 bases, V lost 3 bases, and 1 base had no gene match. CDR3 DNA: TGTGCCAGCAGTTTGGGACTAGCGGGCGAGCAGTTCTTC. Protein: CASSLGLAGEQFF.

To note about this clone: The same CDR3 also results from other DNA sequences found in this sample. The V and J genes are TRBV3-1 (or the pseudogene TRBV3-2) and TRBJ1-5; TRBD1 matches at 9 bases. V was pared by 3 bases and J by 4 bases, with 4 bases of the junction left unmatched. This CDR3 has 15 amino acids. The germline V gene has CDR1 LGHDT and CDR2 YNNKEL (reference sequence). CDR3 in DNA: TGTGCCAGCAGCCAGGTACAGGGGGCAAATCAGCCCCAGCATTTT. It encodes CASSQVQGANQPQHF.

This chain uses TRBV9 with TRBJ2-1, with D possibly being TRBD2 (5 bases). The CDR3 spans 17 residues. Per germline, CDR1 SGDLS and CDR2 YYNGEE. Trimming pared 0 bases from V and 0 bases from J, leaving 13 bases between. CDR3 bases: TGTGCCAGCAGCGTAGGAGGAGGTTCTGCCTCCTACAATGAGCAGTTCTTC. Its protein product is CASSVGGGSASYNEQFF.

This clone was counted once. The genes are TRBV27 and TRBJ2-2; 11 nucleotides agree with TRBD2. Germline V gene sequence: CDR1 MNHEY, CDR2 SMNVEV (reference sequence). The CDR3 extends over 15 amino acids. V lost 2 bases to trimming and J lost 5 bases; unmatched junction nucleotides: 1. The CDR3 sequence: CASSLRTSGTGELFF. The CDR3 DNA sequence: TGTGCCAGCAGTTTAAGGACTAGCGGGACCGGGGAGCTGTTTTTT.

V usage is TRBV28 and J usage is TRBJ2-3; TRBD1 might be the D (6 bases). Looked up from germline, CDR1 is MDHEN and CDR2 is SYDVKM. V lost 1 base and J lost 2, with 13 bases in between. This CDR3 is built from 16 residues. The CDR3 region has the DNA TGTGCCAGCAGTTTATTCAGGGGCATTTCCACAGATACGCAGTATTTT. Amino acids: CASSLFRGISTDTQYF. Variable domain in full (rest from reference TRBV28 and TRBJ2-3): DVKVTQSSRYLVKRTGEKVFLECVQDMDHENMFWYRQDPGLGLRLIYFSYDVKMKEKGDIPEGYSVSREKKERFSLILESASTNQTSMYLCASSLFRGISTDTQYFGPGTRLTVL.

This clone was seen more than once but under ten times. The rearrangement links TRBV5-1 to TRBJ1-4, with D possibly matching TRBD1 (6 bases). The V gene's germline CDR1 is SGHRS and CDR2 YFSETQ. The CDR3 sequence is 14 residues long. Between the trimmed V and J ends, which lost 4 bases and 3 bases, there was a span of 10 bases. The CDR3 protein is CASSHGQPNEKLFF. The DNA for the CDR3 is TGCGCCAGCAGCCACGGACAGCCTAATGAAAAACTGTTTTTT.